This record looks at one T cell receptor beta chain sequence and its context. This entry belongs to a study of blood T cell repertoires in COVID-19. The protocol was immunoSEQ multiplex PCR, while the TCRdb copy is restricted to in-frame clones and leaves out a portion. This sample has about 180,000 clones, with 85% found just once. Germline CDR1 is MDHEN and CDR2 is SYDVKM. The CDR3 length is 16 residues. Unmatched junction bases numbered 9, after V lost 5 bases and J lost 4 bases. Sequences were obtained from peripheral blood. The sequence came from a person between 65 and 79 years old with COVID-19, enrolled during active disease. This chain connects TRBV28 to TRBJ2-2, with 8 bases aligning to TRBD2. The CDR3 sequence is CASSPSGGRGTGELFF. The CDR3 DNA reads as TGTGCCAGCAGTCCCTCGGGAGGGCGGGGCACCGGGGAGCTGTTTTTT.